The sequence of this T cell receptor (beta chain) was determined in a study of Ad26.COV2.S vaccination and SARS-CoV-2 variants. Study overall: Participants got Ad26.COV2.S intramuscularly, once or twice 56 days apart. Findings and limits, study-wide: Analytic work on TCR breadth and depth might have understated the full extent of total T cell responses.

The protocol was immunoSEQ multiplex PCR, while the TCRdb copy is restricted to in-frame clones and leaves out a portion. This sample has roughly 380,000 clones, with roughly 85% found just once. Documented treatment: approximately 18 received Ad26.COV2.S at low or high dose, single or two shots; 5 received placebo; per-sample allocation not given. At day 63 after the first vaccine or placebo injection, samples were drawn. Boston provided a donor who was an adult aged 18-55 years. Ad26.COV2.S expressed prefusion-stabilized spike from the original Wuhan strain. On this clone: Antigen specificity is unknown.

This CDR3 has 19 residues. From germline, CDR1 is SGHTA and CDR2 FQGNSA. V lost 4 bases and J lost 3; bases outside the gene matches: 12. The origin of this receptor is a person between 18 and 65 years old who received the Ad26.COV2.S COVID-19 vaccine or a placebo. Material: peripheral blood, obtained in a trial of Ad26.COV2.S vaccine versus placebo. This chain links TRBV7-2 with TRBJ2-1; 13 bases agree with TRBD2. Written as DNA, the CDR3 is TGTGCCAGCAGCTCCCGCCGGACTAGCGGGAGCGCCTACTACAATGAGCAGTTCTTC. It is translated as CASSSRRTSGSAYYNEQFF.